This is a list of T cell receptor beta chains from one sample in a study of graft-versus-host responses after intestinal transplantation. Method: immunoSEQ multiplex PCR; TCRdb's copy keeps in-frame clones and lacks some. The sample includes 25,000 to 35,000 clones, 93% of them seen just once. The sample was PBMCs, taken 66 days after intestinal transplant. The source of these receptors is a human patient who received an intestinal transplant, so some T cells may come from the graft donor. Both conserved end residues are part of each CDR3.

CASSYSRLGPNEQFF TRBJ2-1 TRBV6-5
CASRSRGPDTQYF TRBJ2-3 TRBV13
CASSRPRGQGPREQYF TRBJ2-7 TRBV7-2
CASSKGAETQYF TRBJ2-5 TRBV13
CASSDRGTSGRPDEQFF TRBJ2-1 TRBV2
CASSLSGGRGVEQYF TRBJ2-7 TRBV27
CASSVDFSGANVLTF TRBJ2-6 TRBV5-1
CASSQTYEQYF TRBJ2-7 TRBV6-5
CASSKQGPQAFF TRBJ1-1 TRBV6-6
CASSPGTGRGKLFF TRBJ1-4 TRBV9
CASSQDDQGFHAGELFF TRBJ2-2 TRBV14
CASSHRPGARGANVLTF TRBJ2-6 TRBV14
CASSEIKPATNEKLFF TRBJ1-4 TRBV28
CASSLSGGLLETQYF TRBJ2-5 TRBV28
CASSGFEGARAGYTF TRBJ1-2 TRBV6-1
CASSDLEGGSTGELFF TRBJ2-2 TRBV6-4
CASSQDRGYGQETQYF TRBJ2-5 TRBV4-1
CASSGGGATDTQYF TRBJ2-3 TRBV6-4
CASSEYEQFF TRBJ2-1 TRBV6-1
CASSFEPGQFEQFF TRBJ2-1 TRBV6-5
CASSLGGQLASTDTQYF TRBJ2-3 TRBV5-6
CASSFWAGRPPYGYTF TRBJ1-2 TRBV5-6
CASRVGGNYNEQFF TRBJ2-1 TRBV19
CASSQLGQNYGYTF TRBJ1-2 TRBV4-1
CASSSQANYGYTF TRBJ1-2 TRBV27
CASSVAMGDSPLHF TRBJ1-6 TRBV9
CASSLVPGFSYEQYF TRBJ2-7 TRBV5-4
CASSPRQGASTDTQYF TRBJ2-3 TRBV7-9
CASSNQRTGNQPQHF TRBJ1-5 TRBV19
CASSPDEGMETQYF TRBJ2-5 TRBV7-8
CASTIQKGRDNYGYTF TRBJ1-2 TRBV5-6
CAINVAGGGGEQYF TRBJ2-7 TRBV10-3
CASSLVPRKGETQYF TRBJ2-5 TRBV7-8
CASSVGGENTEAFF TRBJ1-1 TRBV9
CASSVGRRGGPDTQYF TRBJ2-3 TRBV6-4
CASSFSGQAEQFF TRBJ2-1 TRBV28
CASSRGSFGSKNIQYF TRBJ2-4 TRBV27
CASSDWGGREETQYF TRBJ2-5 TRBV10-2
CASSWTGTDTQYF TRBJ2-3 TRBV5-4
CASSSSTGSGKNIQYF TRBJ2-4 TRBV7-9
CASSESRDRGSPLHF TRBJ1-6 TRBV10-1
CASSPPQGGSPLHF TRBJ1-6 TRBV18
CASSTAGHNGEQYF TRBJ2-7 TRBV19
CASSQVARPPGNEQFF TRBJ2-1 TRBV14
CASSHRVGNEQFF TRBJ2-1 TRBV6-6
CAWSVGTGNEQFF TRBJ2-1 TRBV30